Listed below are T cell receptor beta chains from one sample, sequenced in a study of blood T cell repertoires in COVID-19. The repertoire was sequenced with immunoSEQ multiplex PCR; TCRdb's copy has only in-frame clones and lacks some. Of about 99,000 clones listed, approximately 86% are singletons. Sequenced material: peripheral blood. The receptors shown here come from a woman aged 55-69 years in a cohort sampled during active or convalescent COVID-19. Both conserved end residues are trimmed from each CDR3.

len	v_gene	j_gene	CDR3aa
12	TRBV5-1	TRBJ2-5	ASSLAKSGETQY
12	TRBV27	TRBJ1-1	ASSLEGVTTEAF
12	TRBV7-3	TRBJ2-3	ASSSGLALDTQY
13	TRBV9	TRBJ2-1	ASSVAGEDYNEQF
12	TRBV5-1	TRBJ1-2	ASSRGQDGYGYT
12	TRBV19	TRBJ2-2	ASRGLSRTGELF
13	TRBV6-5	TRBJ1-1	ASRPGQFRDTEAF
14	TRBV7-3	TRBJ2-1	ASSSRTSGGYNEQF
10	TRBV30	TRBJ2-4	AWSVWGGIQY
11	TRBV9	TRBJ1-5	ASSVAVDQPQH
11	TRBV6-5	TRBJ2-7	ASNLGSSYEQY
12	TRBV19	TRBJ1-5	ASRAGGGVQPQH
12	TRBV14	TRBJ1-1	ASRPTGANTEAF
15	TRBV5-1	TRBJ2-3	ASSLAGGLDSTDTQY
13	TRBV5-1	TRBJ1-2	ASSWGTGRHYGYT
11	TRBV29-1	TRBJ1-2	SVDLGGSDGYT
13	TRBV7-6	TRBJ1-3	ASSLTRGSGNTIY
11	TRBV28	TRBJ1-5	ASRQGSNQPQH
11	TRBV18	TRBJ1-1	ASYRDIGTEAF
15	TRBV5-1	TRBJ2-2	ASSFDMPGGLLWELF
12	TRBV7-8	TRBJ1-5	ASSLRGSNQPQH
11	TRBV5-1	TRBJ1-2	ASSIDTDLGYT
12	TRBV7-3	TRBJ1-1	ASSLTGANTEAF
14	TRBV7-9	TRBJ1-1	ASSQQGGRRETEAF
15	TRBV29-1	TRBJ2-6	SVVTGGTFSGANVLT
13	TRBV18	TRBJ1-1	ASSPRTGLNTEAF
12	TRBV19	TRBJ1-4	ASSIDWGGEKLF
12	TRBV2	TRBJ1-2	ASTDRVRRDGYT
14	TRBV5-4	TRBJ1-3	ASSLGGGSPGNTIY
12	TRBV6-1	TRBJ2-2	ASSEDRATGELF
15	TRBV5-4	TRBJ2-2	ASSPAERGRLTGELF
15	TRBV4-2	TRBJ2-3	ASSLRTSGGAPDTQY
11	TRBV14	TRBJ1-6	ASSHRGGSPLH
12	TRBV19	TRBJ1-2	ASSIGGGNYGYT
11	TRBV5-1	TRBJ1-2	ASSPQGQGSYT
13	TRBV9	TRBJ2-5	ASSVLGGYQETQY
8	TRBV21-1	TRBJ2-7	AQHGSEQY
14	TRBV11-2	TRBJ2-1	ASSLVVGGGQWEQF
13	TRBV10-3	TRBJ1-5	AISEGTGGNQPQH
14	TRBV6-1	TRBJ1-4	ASSASYRGLNEKLF
11	TRBV2	TRBJ2-1	ASGQGRLDGGF
12	TRBV5-1	TRBJ2-1	ASSPGGVYNEQF
14	TRBV9	TRBJ2-1	ASSVVGTGGGDEQF
13	TRBV5-1	TRBJ1-4	ASTPRGDHNEKLF
12	TRBV18	TRBJ1-4	ASSPTATNEKLF
12	TRBV5-1	TRBJ1-4	ASRPDTEREKLF
15	TRBV4-1	TRBJ1-6	ASSFNPGTGNNSPLH
13	TRBV20-1	TRBJ2-2	SAGGQGGNTGELF
10	TRBV30	TRBJ1-2	AWGQGSDGYT
15	TRBV18	TRBJ2-1	ASSPITLSNTGNEQF
14	TRBV10-1	TRBJ2-1	ASSDLAGLTYNEQF
11	TRBV2	TRBJ2-7	ASLGTGSGEQY
10	TRBV5-6	TRBJ1-4	ASSQGGEKLF
16	TRBV5-5	TRBJ1-4	ASSLEGQPRGTNEKLF
15	TRBV7-2	TRBJ1-3	ASSLTRVLGSGNTIY
16	TRBV7-2	TRBJ2-3	ASSFRGGQGLAADTQY
12	TRBV7-8	TRBJ1-1	ASSKPGQGTEAF